This T cell receptor (beta chain) emerged from a study of OX40 agonist ivuxolimab in advanced cancers. Study at large: Three patients showed partial responses: one hepatocellular carcinoma and two cutaneous melanoma cases. The study, taken as a whole, reports: In the 0.1-3.0 mg/kg groups, partial responders showed among the lowest expansion.

Clones were sequenced by immunoSEQ multiplex PCR, and TCRdb holds only the in-frame ones, with some missing. This table holds 40,000 to 50,000 clones, around nine tenths found once. Germline CDR1 and CDR2: SGHNT and YYREEE (reference sequence). The V end lost 1 base, the J end lost 4 bases, and 13 bases lay between the germline ends. This CDR3 region has 15 residues. As for this clone: Its antigen remains unknown.

The TCR comes from an adult with an advanced solid tumor such as melanoma, head and neck, liver or kidney cancer. The source was CD4+ or CD8+ T cells sorted from blood, collected in a trial of the OX40 agonist ivuxolimab. The chain joins TRBV5-4 to TRBJ2-3, with D possibly being TRBD2 (6 bases). The chain's CDR3 is CASSLRSGVADTQYF. The CDR3 coding sequence is TGTGCCAGCAGCTTGCGGTCGGGGGTAGCAGATACGCAGTATTTT.